A single T cell receptor beta chain is shown here with its context. In the original analysis: Reference gene primers were amplified, and this amplification served to estimate nucleated cell counts. Some clones are missing from TCRdb's copy, which holds only in-frame ones; the method was immunoSEQ multiplex PCR. Clone size and the V and J calls come from that table; the DNA yielded D and trimming. In the table there are about 140,000 clones, approximately 80% of which are singletons. The data were obtained in a study of blood T cell repertoires in COVID-19. On the study more broadly: The origin of the acute and convalescent COVID-19 samples was the United States, Italy and Spain.

Enrolled through a virtual design, the participants were between roughly 18 and 90 years of age and came from 24 US areas. No more than 2 weeks before study entry, exposed participants had met a case of COVID-19. The sequence was collected from a woman between 18 and 29 years old who had been exposed to COVID-19. Sequenced material: PBMCs or T cells enriched from blood (not recorded which).

The CDR3 reads CASSPRQGAHYGYTF. CDR3 in DNA: TGTGCCAGTAGTCCCCGACAGGGGGCTCACTATGGCTACACCTTC. V usage is TRBV19 and J usage is TRBJ1-2; the match to TRBD1 covers 10 bases. Unmatched junction bases numbered 6, after V lost 5 bases and J lost 3 bases. CDR1 and CDR2 from the germline V gene are LNHDA and SQIVND (reference sequence). CDR3 length equals 15 residues.